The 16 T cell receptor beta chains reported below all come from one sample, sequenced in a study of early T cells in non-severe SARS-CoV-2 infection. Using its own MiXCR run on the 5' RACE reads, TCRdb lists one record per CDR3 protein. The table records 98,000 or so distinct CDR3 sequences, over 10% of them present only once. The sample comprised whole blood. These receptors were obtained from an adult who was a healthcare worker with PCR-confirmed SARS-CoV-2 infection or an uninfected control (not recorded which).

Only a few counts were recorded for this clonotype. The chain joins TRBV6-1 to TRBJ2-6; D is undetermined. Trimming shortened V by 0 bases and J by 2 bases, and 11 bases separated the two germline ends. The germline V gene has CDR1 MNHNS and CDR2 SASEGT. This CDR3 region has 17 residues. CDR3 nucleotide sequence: TGTGCCAGCAGTGAAGCGCGCAGGCCGACTGGGGCCAACGTCCTGACTTTC. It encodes CASSEARRPTGANVLTF.

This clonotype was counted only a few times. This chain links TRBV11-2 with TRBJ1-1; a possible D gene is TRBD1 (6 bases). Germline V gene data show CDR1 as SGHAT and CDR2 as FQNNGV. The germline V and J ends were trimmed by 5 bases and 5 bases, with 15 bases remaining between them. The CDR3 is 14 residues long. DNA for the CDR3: TGTGCCAGCAGCGTAAGACAGGCTACTACTGAAGCTTTCTTT. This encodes CASSVRQATTEAFF.

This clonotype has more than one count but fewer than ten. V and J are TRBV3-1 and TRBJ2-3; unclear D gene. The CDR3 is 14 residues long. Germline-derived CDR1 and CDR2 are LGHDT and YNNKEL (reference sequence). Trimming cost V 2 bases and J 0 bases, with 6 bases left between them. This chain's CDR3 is CASSQMASTDTQYF. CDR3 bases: TGTGCCAGCAGCCAAATGGCCAGCACAGATACGCAGTATTTT.

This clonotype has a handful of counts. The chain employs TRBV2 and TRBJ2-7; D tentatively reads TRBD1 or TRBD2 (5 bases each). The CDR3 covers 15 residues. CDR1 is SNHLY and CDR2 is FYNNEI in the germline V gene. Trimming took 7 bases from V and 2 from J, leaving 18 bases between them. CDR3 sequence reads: CASNREGLRAYEQYF. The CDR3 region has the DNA TGTGCCAGCAACCGCGAGGGGCTGAGGGCCTACGAGCAGTACTTC.

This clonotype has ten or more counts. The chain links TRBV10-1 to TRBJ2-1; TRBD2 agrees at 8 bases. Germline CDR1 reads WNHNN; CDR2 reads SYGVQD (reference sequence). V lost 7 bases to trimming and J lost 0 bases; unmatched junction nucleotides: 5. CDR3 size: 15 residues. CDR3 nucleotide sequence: TGCGCCAGCATAGTCGGGAGGGACTCCTACAATGAGCAGTTCTTC. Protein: CASIVGRDSYNEQFF.

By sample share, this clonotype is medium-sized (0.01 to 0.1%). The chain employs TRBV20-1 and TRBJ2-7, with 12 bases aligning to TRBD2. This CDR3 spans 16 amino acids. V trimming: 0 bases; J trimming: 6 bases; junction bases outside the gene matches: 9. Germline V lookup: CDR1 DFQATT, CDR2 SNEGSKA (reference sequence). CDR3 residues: CSARDPGLAGTVEQYF. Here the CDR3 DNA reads TGCAGTGCTAGAGACCCCGGACTAGCGGGAACAGTCGAGCAGTACTTC.

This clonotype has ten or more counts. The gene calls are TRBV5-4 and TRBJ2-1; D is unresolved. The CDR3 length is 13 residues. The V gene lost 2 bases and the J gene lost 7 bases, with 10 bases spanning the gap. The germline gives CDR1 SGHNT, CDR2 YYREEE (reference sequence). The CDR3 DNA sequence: TGTGCCAGCAGCTTTCGCACCTCGAATGAGCAGTTCTTC. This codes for CASSFRTSNEQFF.

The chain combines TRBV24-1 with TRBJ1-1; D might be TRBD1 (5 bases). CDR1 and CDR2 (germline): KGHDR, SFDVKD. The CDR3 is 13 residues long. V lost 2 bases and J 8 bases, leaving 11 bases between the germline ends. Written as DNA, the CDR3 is TGTGCCACCAGTGATTGGGGAGACAGAGAAGCTTTCTTT. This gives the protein CATSDWGDREAFF.

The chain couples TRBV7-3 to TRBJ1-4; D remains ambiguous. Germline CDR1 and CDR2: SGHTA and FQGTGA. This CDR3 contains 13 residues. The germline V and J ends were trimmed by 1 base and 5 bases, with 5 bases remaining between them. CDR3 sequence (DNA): TGTGCCAGCAGCTTAAAGAGGAATGAAAAACTGTTTTTT. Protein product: CASSLKRNEKLFF.

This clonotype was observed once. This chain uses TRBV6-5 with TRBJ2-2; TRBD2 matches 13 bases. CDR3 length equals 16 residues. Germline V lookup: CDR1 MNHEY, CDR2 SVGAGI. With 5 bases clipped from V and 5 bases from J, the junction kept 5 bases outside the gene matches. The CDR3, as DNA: TGTGCCAGCAGTCGTGGACTAGCGGGAGAGACCGGGGAGCTGTTTTTT. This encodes CASSRGLAGETGELFF.

CDR3 region: CASSVGSNQPQHF. The CDR3 nucleotides read TGTGCCAGCAGCGTAGGGAGCAATCAGCCCCAGCATTTT. The rearrangement links TRBV9 to TRBJ1-5; D uncertain. CDR1 is SGDLS and CDR2 is YYNGEE in the germline V gene. Trimming stripped 0 bases from V and 1 base from J, with 2 bases between. The CDR3 totals 13 residues.

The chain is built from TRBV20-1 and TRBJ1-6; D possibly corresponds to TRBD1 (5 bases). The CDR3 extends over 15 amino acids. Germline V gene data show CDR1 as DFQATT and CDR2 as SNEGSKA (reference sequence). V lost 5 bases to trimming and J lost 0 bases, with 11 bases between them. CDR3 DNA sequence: TGCAGTGCTCCAAACAGGAGCTCCTATAATTCACCCCTCCACTTT. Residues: CSAPNRSSYNSPLHF.

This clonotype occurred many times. The CDR3 DNA sequence: TGTGCCAGCAGCTTAGTTAGGACAGGGGGAAACACTGAAGCTTTCTTT. The encoded protein is CASSLVRTGGNTEAFF. This rearrangement joins TRBV13 to TRBJ1-1; 10 bases map to TRBD1. Looked up from germline, CDR1 is PRHDT and CDR2 is FYEKMQ (reference sequence). The ends lost 1 base at V and 2 bases at J; junction bases unmatched: 4. This CDR3 is 16 amino acids long.

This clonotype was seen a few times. This chain's CDR3 is CASRRDRGTGELFF. The CDR3 nucleotides read TGTGCCAGCCGACGGGACAGGGGCACCGGGGAGCTGTTTTTT. V gene TRBV7-3 combines with J gene TRBJ2-2; 10 positions match TRBD1. Germline CDR1 and CDR2: SGHTA and FQGTGA. The CDR3 runs to 14 residues. Trimming took 8 bases from V and 4 from J; bases not matched to a gene: 4.

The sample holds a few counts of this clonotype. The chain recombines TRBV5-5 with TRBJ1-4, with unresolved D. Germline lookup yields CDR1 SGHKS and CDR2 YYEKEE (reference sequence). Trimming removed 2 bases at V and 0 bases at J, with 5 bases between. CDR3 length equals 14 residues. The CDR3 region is CASSFLATNEKLFF. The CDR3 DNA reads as TGTGCCAGCAGCTTCCTGGCAACTAATGAAAAACTGTTTTTT. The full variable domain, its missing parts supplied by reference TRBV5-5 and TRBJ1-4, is DAGVTQSPTHLIKTRGQQVTLRCSPISGHKSVSWYQQVLGQGPQFIFQYYEKEERGRGNFPDRFSARQFPNYSSELNVNALLLGDSALYLCASSFLATNEKLFFGSGTQLSVL.

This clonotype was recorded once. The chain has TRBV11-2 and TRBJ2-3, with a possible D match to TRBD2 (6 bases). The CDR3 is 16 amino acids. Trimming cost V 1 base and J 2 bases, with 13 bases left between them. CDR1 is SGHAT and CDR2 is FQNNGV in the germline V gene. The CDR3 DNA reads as TGTGCCAGCAGCTTAGGCTCGGGACTTTCCACAGATACGCAGTATTTT. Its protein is CASSLGSGLSTDTQYF.